The rows below give T cell receptor beta chains drawn from one sample of a study of vaccination and CD4 T cells after COVID-19. TCRdb re-analysed the PCR reads in MiXCR, keeping a single row per CDR3 protein. The sample includes 9,000 to 13,000 distinct CDR3 sequences, 50% to 60% of them seen just once. These TCRs' antigens remain unknown. Sequenced material: CD4+ T cells from blood, cultured in vitro. The receptors come from a human donor who had recovered from COVID-19. Both conserved end residues are trimmed from each CDR3.

TRBJ1-2 TRBV5-1 ASSSASGTGKGYT
TRBJ1-5 TRBV24-1 ATSDTNRGPFSNQPQH
TRBJ2-5 TRBV20-1 SAREPGLETQY
TRBJ2-7 TRBV5-6 ASSGTGEALYEQY
TRBJ2-3 TRBV10-3 AISGALGYKKDTQY
TRBJ1-2 TRBV3-1 ASSQASGYT
TRBJ2-1 TRBV20-1 SASGPSYNEQF
TRBJ2-1 TRBV5-1 ASSLWEGPYNEQF
TRBJ2-7 TRBV2 ASRWTRDSDSYEQY
TRBJ1-4 TRBV10-3 AISDRDPATNEKLF
TRBJ1-5 TRBV12-3/TRBV12-4 ASKKDGLSKNQPQH
TRBJ2-1 TRBV4-3 ASSQVGDPVNEQF
TRBJ2-3 TRBV11-2 ASSLSWWRGVTDTQY
TRBJ1-2 TRBV5-1 ASSLGQGGDGYT
TRBJ1-2 TRBV30 AWSTSTGRNYGYT
TRBJ2-3 TRBV20-1 SARDPAHPTDTQY
TRBJ2-4 TRBV12-3/TRBV12-4 ASSLEGYIQY
TRBJ1-2 TRBV29-1 SVEWRQGYYGYT
TRBJ2-1 TRBV3-1 ASSPGGLWQTYNEQF
TRBJ1-6 TRBV20-1 SARDRRGNSPLH
TRBJ1-2 TRBV5-5 ASSLASHNYGYT
TRBJ2-6 TRBV19 ASSIGQGTPSPGANVLT
TRBJ2-5 TRBV20-1 SARTGLYQETQY
TRBJ1-2 TRBV6-5 ASSYSSSTENYGYT
TRBJ2-5 TRBV6-2/TRBV6-3 ASIQGRGQGLRETQY
TRBJ2-3 TRBV21-1 ASSNPTGAFTDTQY
TRBJ1-3 TRBV6-2/TRBV6-3 ASSYPQGSGNTIY
TRBJ1-1 TRBV15 ATSRDKSHQDTEAF
TRBJ2-2 TRBV2 ASSGLGTGELF
TRBJ2-3 TRBV7-9 ASSLRRGSTDTQY
TRBJ1-2 TRBV21-1 ASSKRKEGYT
TRBJ2-3 TRBV20-1 SARDRTGRGTDTQY
TRBJ1-5 TRBV7-9 ASSRTGENQPQH
TRBJ2-1 TRBV7-9 ASSFPGQAYNEQF
TRBJ1-2 TRBV20-1 SAMDRGEGGYT
TRBJ1-2 TRBV4-1 ASSRFETGGANGYT
TRBJ1-2 TRBV6-2/TRBV6-3 ARALTGDYGYT
TRBJ1-4 TRBV7-8 ASTEGQGSEKLF
TRBJ2-2 TRBV7-2 ASSFRDNAGELF
TRBJ1-5 TRBV4-1 ASSQEESNQPQH
TRBJ1-1 TRBV11-3 ASSLPQGRDTEAF
TRBJ1-5 TRBV6-5 ASSYPGQGSNQPQH
TRBJ2-2 TRBV10-3 ATQSGGNTGELF
TRBJ2-3 TRBV6-1 ASSLDFTGTDTQY
TRBJ2-1 TRBV20-1 SARDPVRHNEQF
TRBJ1-1 TRBV12-3/TRBV12-4 ASSLGTSTEAF
TRBJ1-5 TRBV7-9 ASSLEGVGNQPQH
TRBJ1-2 TRBV12-3/TRBV12-4 ASTDRNYGYT
TRBJ1-5 TRBV10-2 ASSWTGGGGNQPQH
TRBJ1-3 TRBV4-3 ASSQGERAGNTIY
TRBJ1-1 TRBV11-2 ASSLVQGRNTEAF
TRBJ2-7 TRBV7-9 ASSSVYEQY
TRBJ1-2 TRBV6-5 ASSYRTSRGYGYT
TRBJ2-5 TRBV29-1 SVLIPGSETQY
TRBJ1-2 TRBV7-2 ASSPGSNYGYT